The next 18 T cell receptor beta chains were all read from a single sample in a study of T cell changes during pregnancy in multiple sclerosis. Profiling relied on immunoSEQ multiplex PCR, and the TCRdb table lists in-frame clones only, not all of them. Seen here are roughly 35,000 clones, about nine tenths observed once, and the top ten hold approximately 12%. Sequencing was performed on CD8+ T cells from peripheral blood mononuclear cells, taken in the first trimester of pregnancy. The receptors were gathered from a female donor with multiple sclerosis, enrolled in a pregnancy study.

The J gene is TRBJ2-7, the V gene TRBV5-5, with D tentatively TRBD1 (7 bases). Germline V gene data show CDR1 as SGHKS and CDR2 as YYEKEE (reference sequence). This CDR3 is built from 16 residues. V was pared by 4 bases and J by 2 bases, with 19 bases between. DNA for the CDR3: TGTGCCAGCAGCCCCCCCAGGGGGAGGCCGGCCTACGAGCAGTACTTC. This gives the protein CASSPPRGRPAYEQYF.

The chain links TRBV27 to TRBJ2-3; 8 positions match TRBD1. V was pared by 7 bases and J by 5 bases, with 14 bases of the junction left unmatched. This CDR3 spans 16 amino acids. The germline V gene has CDR1 MNHEY and CDR2 SMNVEV (reference sequence). CDR3 protein: CASTPLRTGWRDTQYF. In DNA, the CDR3 is TGTGCCAGCACCCCTCTAAGGACAGGGTGGAGAGATACGCAGTATTTT.

This chain uses TRBV4-1 with TRBJ1-4, with 7 bases identical to TRBD1. Germline V gene sequence: CDR1 MGHRA, CDR2 YSYEKL. Trimming at V came to 0 bases and at J to 6 bases, leaving 4 bases not matched to a gene. The length of the CDR3 is 15 residues. CDR3 nucleotides: TGCGCCAGCAGCCAAGATGAGGGGGCGTATGAAAAACTGTTTTTT. This sequence encodes CASSQDEGAYEKLFF.

The chain employs TRBV5-1 and TRBJ1-2; a possible D gene is TRBD1 (6 bases). In germline, CDR1 is SGHRS, CDR2 YFSETQ. The CDR3 has 13 amino acids. Trimming cost V 4 bases and J 6 bases, with 13 bases left between them. CDR3 sequence (DNA): TGCGCCAGCAGCGCTGACAGGCGGAATGGCTACACCTTC. Protein product: CASSADRRNGYTF.

The chain is built from TRBV7-6 and TRBJ1-2, with D tentatively TRBD1 (5 bases). V lost 0 bases and J 7 bases, leaving 6 bases between the germline ends. CDR1 and CDR2 from the germline V gene are SGHVS and FNYEAQ. The CDR3 is 12 amino acids. Written as DNA, the CDR3 is TGTGCCAGCAGCTTAGCTCAGGGTGGCTACACCTTC. Translation gives CASSLAQGGYTF.

CDR3 residues: CASSLSATESATNEKLFF. For the CDR3, the DNA is TGTGCCAGCAGTTTGTCGGCCACCGAGAGCGCAACTAATGAAAAACTGTTTTTT. V and J are TRBV2 and TRBJ1-4, with D unclear. This CDR3 has 18 residues. Trimming took off 5 bases at V and 0 bases at J, with 19 bases between the two ends. Germline CDR1 reads SNHLY; CDR2 reads FYNNEI.

This chain uses TRBV27 with TRBJ2-7, with TRBD1 matching over 7 bases. V shed 6 bases and J 3 bases; nucleotides not matched to a gene: 14. Per germline, CDR1 MNHEY and CDR2 SMNVEV (reference sequence). The CDR3 totals 16 residues. CDR3 sequence reads: CASRLTGLDGDYEQYF. The CDR3, as DNA: TGTGCCAGCAGACTGACAGGGTTAGACGGGGACTACGAGCAGTACTTC.

The J gene is TRBJ1-2, the V gene TRBV2; D is possibly TRBD1 (6 bases). Trimming removed 7 bases from V and 4 bases from J, with 25 bases in between. Per the germline V gene, CDR1 is SNHLY and CDR2 is FYNNEI. This CDR3 comprises 17 residues. CDR3 in DNA: TGTGCCAGCACCCGAGGGGGTCCCGCAAGACCCCCCTATGGCTACACCTTC. Translation gives CASTRGGPARPPYGYTF.

The rearrangement joins TRBV6-5 to TRBJ2-1; 7 bases fit TRBD1. V lost 10 bases, J lost 8 bases, and 14 bases stayed unmatched. Germline CDR1 reads MNHEY; CDR2 reads SVGAGI. The CDR3 extends over 14 amino acids. Here the CDR3 DNA reads TGTGCCACCTTTCAACAGGGGAGTAGGGATGAGCAGTTCTTC. This codes for CATFQQGSRDEQFF.

The chain has TRBV6-5 and TRBJ2-7, with 7 bases fitting TRBD2. The CDR3 has 15 amino acids. J lost 0 bases, V lost 5 bases, and 7 bases had no gene match. The germline V gene encodes CDR1 MNHEY and CDR2 SVGAGI. CDR3 DNA: TGTGCCAGCAGTCCCTCGGGGGGAATCTCCTACGAGCAGTACTTC. Its translation: CASSPSGGISYEQYF.

In DNA form, the CDR3 reads TGCAGCGTCGGTAGGGCGGGAGGGGGGAACGAGCAGTACTTC. It is translated as CSVGRAGGGNEQYF. V and J are TRBV29-1 and TRBJ2-7, with 9 bases fitting TRBD2. From germline, CDR1 is SQVTM and CDR2 ANQGSEA. The CDR3 runs to 14 residues. After removal of 6 bases from V and 5 bases from J, the junction contained 11 bases not matched to a gene.

This rearrangement joins TRBV7-9 to TRBJ2-7; the match to TRBD1 covers 8 bases. The CDR3 has 14 residues. Trimming took 4 bases from V and 4 from J; bases not matched to a gene: 6. Germline CDR1 SEHNR, CDR2 FQNEAQ (reference sequence). Here the CDR3 DNA reads TGTGCCAGCAGCTCCGGACAGGGCAGATACGAGCAGTACTTC. This codes for CASSSGQGRYEQYF.

CDR3 amino acids: CASSQGQPSTDTQYF. Written as DNA, the CDR3 is TGCGCCAGCAGCCAGGGACAGCCTAGCACAGATACGCAGTATTTT. The J gene is TRBJ2-3, the V gene TRBV5-1; 7 nucleotides agree with TRBD1. CDR3 length: 15 residues. Trimming took 4 bases from V and 0 from J; bases not matched to a gene: 5. The germline V gene encodes CDR1 SGHRS and CDR2 YFSETQ.

The genes are TRBV19 and TRBJ1-5; the match to TRBD1 covers 7 bases. The CDR3 consists of 15 residues. The germline gives CDR1 LNHDA, CDR2 SQIVND (reference sequence). CDR3 DNA: TGTGCGGCCGGGGTAGGGGGCCGAGGCAATCAGCCCCAGCATTTT. Protein product: CAAGVGGRGNQPQHF. Based on the CDR3 plus reference TRBV19 and TRBJ1-5, the full variable domain is DGGITQSPKYLFRKEGQNVTLSCEQNLNHDAMYWYRQDPGQGLRLIYYSQIVNDFQKGDIAEGYSVSREKKESFPLTVTSAQKNPTAFYLCAAGVGGRGNQPQHFGDGTRLSIL.

A few counts support this clone. The chain combines TRBV10-1 with TRBJ1-1; 9 positions agree with TRBD1. J lost 3 bases, V lost 7 bases, and 9 bases had no gene match. The CDR3 is 15 amino acids. CDR1 is WNHNN, CDR2 SYGVQD, per germline (reference sequence). The CDR3 DNA follows: TGCGCCAGCAACCTCGACAGGGGGAGAGACACTGAAGCTTTCTTT. Amino acid sequence: CASNLDRGRDTEAFF.

The rearrangement joins TRBV27 to TRBJ1-4; 7 bases fit TRBD1. Germline V CDR1 and CDR2: MNHEY, SMNVEV (reference sequence). With V trimmed by 8 bases and J by 3 bases, 12 bases remained unmatched. This CDR3 has 16 residues. CDR3 in amino acids: CASRLQTGDANEKLFF. The CDR3 DNA reads TGTGCCAGCCGGCTGCAAACAGGGGATGCTAATGAAAAACTGTTTTTT.

This chain links TRBV5-1 with TRBJ2-7; 9 nucleotides line up with TRBD1. This CDR3 region has 15 residues. Germline trimming cut 2 bases from V and 2 bases from J; bases unmatched to any gene: 5. Germline CDR1 is SGHRS and CDR2 is YFSETQ. The CDR3 DNA follows: TGCGCCAGCAGCTTACGAGGACAGGGGCCCTACGAGCAGTACTTC. It translates to CASSLRGQGPYEQYF.

The chain joins TRBV7-6 to TRBJ2-7, with TRBD2 identical over 10 bases. The CDR3 extends over 18 amino acids. The V gene end was trimmed by 5 bases and the J gene end by 2 bases; junction bases not matched to a gene: 15. Germline lookup yields CDR1 SGHVS and CDR2 FNYEAQ. CDR3 region: CASSPTLAGLADTYEQYF. The CDR3 DNA is TGTGCCAGCAGCCCGACATTAGCCGGACTAGCGGATACCTACGAGCAGTACTTC. Variable domain in full (rest from reference TRBV7-6 and TRBJ2-7): GAGVSQSPRYKVTKRGQDVALRCDPISGHVSLYWYRQALGQGPEFLTYFNYEAQQDKSGLPNDRFSAERPEGSISTLTIQRTEQRDSAMYRCASSPTLAGLADTYEQYFGPGTRLTVT.